This TCR beta chain was sequenced during a study of T-cell reconstitution after alpha-beta-depleted transplantation in children. General observations from the study: Reportedly, alpha-beta T cells present about two months post-transplant originated from several hundred expanded clones of graft origin.

As it was prepared, the TCRbeta library received unique molecular identifiers. TCRdb processed the PCR reads anew with MiXCR; each CDR3 protein has one entry. The table has 100,000 to 120,000 distinct CDR3 sequences, about 6% seen once. This clonotype was counted at least ten times. Its antigen remains unidentified. The receptor was isolated from a male patient aged 2-9 years who had a stem cell transplant for acute lymphoblastic leukemia, so the T cells may come from the graft donor. This specimen was PBMCs, mostly from graft donor cells, taken 360 days after TCRalphabeta/CD19-depleted stem cell transplant.

Here the CDR3 reads CSATQETQYF. Here the CDR3 DNA reads TGCAGTGCTACCCAAGAGACCCAGTACTTC. The gene calls are TRBV20-1 and TRBJ2-5; no clear D. Germline loops: CDR1 DFQATT, CDR2 SNEGSKA (reference sequence). Trimming took 4 bases from V and 1 from J, leaving 1 base between them. CDR3 length: 10 amino acids.